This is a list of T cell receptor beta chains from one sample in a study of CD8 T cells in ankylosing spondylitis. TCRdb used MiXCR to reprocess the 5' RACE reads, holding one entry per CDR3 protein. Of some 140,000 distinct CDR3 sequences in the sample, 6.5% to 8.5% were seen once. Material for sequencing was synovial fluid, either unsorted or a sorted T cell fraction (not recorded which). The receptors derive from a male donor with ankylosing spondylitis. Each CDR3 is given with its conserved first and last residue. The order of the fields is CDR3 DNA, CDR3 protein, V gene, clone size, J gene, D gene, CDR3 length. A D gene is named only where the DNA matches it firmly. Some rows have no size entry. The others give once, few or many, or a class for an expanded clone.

TGCAGTGCTAGAGACTGGCGGATTAATGAAAAACTGTTTTTT | CSARDWRINEKLFF | TRBV20-1 | many | TRBJ1-4 | . | 14
TGTGCCAGCAGCTTAGGGGCGAACACCGGGGAGCTGTTTTTT | CASSLGANTGELFF | TRBV7-9 | few | TRBJ2-2 | . | 14
TGTGCCAGCAGCGTAGGTACGCAGTATTTT | CASSVGTQYF | TRBV9 | few | TRBJ2-3 | . | 10
TGTGCCAGCAGTGAACGGACGGTCGGTCAGCCCCAGCATTTT | CASSERTVGQPQHF | TRBV2 | many | TRBJ1-5 | . | 14
TGTGCCTCCTGCCAAGCAAGAAATACGCAGTATTTT | CASCQARNTQYF | TRBV3-2 | . | TRBJ2-3 | . | 12
TGTGCCAGCAGCCCTCGTCGAGGGACTGAAGCTTTCTTT | CASSPRRGTEAFF | TRBV7-2 | many | TRBJ1-1 | . | 13
TGTGCCAGCAGCGGGGGACAGGGGCAGCCCTACGAGCAGTACTTC | CASSGGQGQPYEQYF | TRBV9 | . | TRBJ2-7 | TRBD1 | 15
TGCAGCGTGACCCGACTAGCGGGAGAAGCCGAGCAGTACTTC | CSVTRLAGEAEQYF | TRBV29-1 | many | TRBJ2-7 | TRBD2 | 14
TGTGCCAGCAGCTTAAACCTTCGCGCTGATCCCCTCCACTTT | CASSLNLRADPLHF | TRBV7-9 | many | TRBJ1-6 | . | 14
TGTGCCAGCAGCGAAGGGGGCCCTCCCTATGGCTACACCTTC | CASSEGGPPYGYTF | TRBV7-2 | many | TRBJ1-2 | TRBD1 | 14
TGTGCCTGGAGCGGGGGGGAGACCCAGTACTTC | CAWSGGETQYF | TRBV30 | . | TRBJ2-5 | TRBD2 | 11
TGTGCCAGCAGCCTAACGCCCAGGGACGAGCAGTACTTC | CASSLTPRDEQYF | TRBV7-2 | many | TRBJ2-7 | . | 13
TGTGCCAGCAGCTTGAGAGGGGTTGGAGAGACCCAGTACTTC | CASSLRGVGETQYF | TRBV5-4 | many | TRBJ2-5 | . | 14
TGTGCCAGCAGTGACCCGTACGGACAGTCCTACGAGCAGTACTTC | CASSDPYGQSYEQYF | TRBV6-4 | . | TRBJ2-7 | . | 15
TGCAGTGCTAATGACAGGGGCAGGGGCTACACCTTC | CSANDRGRGYTF | TRBV20-1 | few | TRBJ1-2 | TRBD1 | 12
TGTGCCAGCAGCCATGCGGGAGCAGGGGCCAACGTCCTGACTTTC | CASSHAGAGANVLTF | TRBV9 | many | TRBJ2-6 | TRBD2 | 15
TGTGCCAGCAGTTTGGAACCCCGGCGACAGGGCTATAATTCACCCCTCCACTTT | CASSLEPRRQGYNSPLHF | TRBV28 | few | TRBJ1-6 | TRBD1 | 18
TGTGCCACCAGTGAGCCGTCCTCCTACAATGAGCAGTTCTTC | CATSEPSSYNEQFF | TRBV24-1 | few | TRBJ2-1 | . | 14
TGTGCCAGCTCACCCACAGCCCAAGAGACCCAGTACTTC | CASSPTAQETQYF | TRBV18 | many | TRBJ2-5 | . | 13
TGTGCCAGCAGCTTTAGACAGGGAGACGACTACACCTTC | CASSFRQGDDYTF | TRBV7-2 | few | TRBJ1-2 | TRBD1 | 13
TGCAGTGCTAACAGGGTGAACACTGAAGCTTTCTTT | CSANRVNTEAFF | TRBV20-1 | . | TRBJ1-1 | . | 12
TGCGCCAGCTCCCCGGACTCTCGAGGGTATTCGCCCCTCCACTTT | CASSPDSRGYSPLHF | TRBV5-1 | many | TRBJ1-6 | . | 15
TGCGCCAGCAGCCCGCGGACCGACGCCGGGGAGCTGTTTTTT | CASSPRTDAGELFF | TRBV5-1 | . | TRBJ2-2 | . | 14
TGCAGTGCTAGCGCGGGACTAGCGCGCAATGAGCAGTTCTTC | CSASAGLARNEQFF | TRBV20-1 | . | TRBJ2-1 | TRBD2 | 14
TGTACCTGCAGTTCGACGACTAGCGGGAGGTCTTACTCCTACAATGAGCAGTTCTTC | CTCSSTTSGRSYSYNEQFF | TRBV12-3/TRBV12-4 | once | TRBJ2-1 | TRBD2 | 19
TGCGCCAGCAGCCAAGTTAGCGGGGGCTACAATGAGCAGTTCTTC | CASSQVSGGYNEQFF | TRBV4-3 | many | TRBJ2-1 | TRBD2 | 15
TGTGCCAGCAGCTTAGCGGGACTCCAAGAGACCCAGTACTTC | CASSLAGLQETQYF | TRBV7-9 | few | TRBJ2-5 | . | 14
TGTGCCAGCAATAGGGCCCTAAGCCCGAGGGAGCAGTACTTC | CASNRALSPREQYF | TRBV28 | few | TRBJ2-7 | . | 14
TGTGCCATCAGTGCTTCGCCTAGCGGGGGAGATACGCAGTATTTT | CAISASPSGGDTQYF | TRBV10-3 | many | TRBJ2-3 | TRBD2 | 15
TGCAGTGCTAGCGGGACAGGGGTTCAGCCCCAGCATTTT | CSASGTGVQPQHF | TRBV20-1 | . | TRBJ1-5 | TRBD1 | 13
TGTGCCAGCAGCTACGGACAGGGCCGGGATGGCTACACCTTC | CASSYGQGRDGYTF | TRBV14 | few | TRBJ1-2 | TRBD1 | 14
TGTGCCAGCAGTCATACAGGAGCAGTTTATGGCTACACCTTC | CASSHTGAVYGYTF | TRBV6-1 | many | TRBJ1-2 | . | 14
TGCAGTGCCACAACGACAGGGAACTATTATTATAGCAATCAGCCCCAGCATTTT | CSATTTGNYYYSNQPQHF | TRBV20-1 | few | TRBJ1-5 | TRBD1 | 18
TGTGCCAGCAGTGAGCGTAGGGGCAGCCTTGCAACTAATGAAAAACTGTTTTTT | CASSERRGSLATNEKLFF | TRBV28 | . | TRBJ1-4 | . | 18
TGTGCCAGCAGCCCGGGACGGGGCCGAAGCACAGATACGCAGTATTTT | CASSPGRGRSTDTQYF | TRBV7-2 | . | TRBJ2-3 | . | 16
TGTGCCAGCAGCCAAGCGGACAGGAGTGAAAAACTGTTTTTT | CASSQADRSEKLFF | TRBV4-2 | many | TRBJ1-4 | TRBD1 | 14
TGTGCCAGCAGCTCGGGGGGGAGGTCCTACAATGAGCAGTTCTTC | CASSSGGRSYNEQFF | TRBV7-9 | many | TRBJ2-1 | TRBD2 | 15
TGCAGTGGATCAGTGGGCGTGCAGCCCCAGCATTTT | CSGSVGVQPQHF | TRBV20-1 | many | TRBJ1-5 | . | 12
TGCAGTGCCCTGGGTGGTAACTATGGCTACACCTTC | CSALGGNYGYTF | TRBV20-1 | . | TRBJ1-2 | . | 12
TGCGCCAGCAGCCTCGAGACGGCTAGCTCTGGGGCCAACGTCCTGACTTTC | CASSLETASSGANVLTF | TRBV4-1 | many | TRBJ2-6 | . | 17
TGCAGTGCTTCGACAGGGCCCCAAGAGACCCAGTACTTC | CSASTGPQETQYF | TRBV20-1 | . | TRBJ2-5 | TRBD1 | 13
TGTGCCAGCAGCTCGAAGAAACTAACGGCTTTCTTT | CASSSKKLTAFF | TRBV3-1 | few | TRBJ1-1 | . | 12
TGTGCTAGTGGTTTGGTACCGGACGGGGAAGGGCCCTTAGACAATGAGCAGTTCTTC | CASGLVPDGEGPLDNEQFF | TRBV12-5 | many | TRBJ2-1 | . | 19
TGTGCCAGCAGCCGCGATTGGCGTGAGGGCACGCAGTATTTT | CASSRDWREGTQYF | TRBV6-5 | . | TRBJ2-3 | . | 14
TGTGCCAGCAGTTCAGACAGACTCAATGAGCAGTTCTTC | CASSSDRLNEQFF | TRBV6-5 | many | TRBJ2-1 | . | 13
TGTGCCAGCAGCTCGATCCGACAGAGGGGGTCCGAGCAGTACTTC | CASSSIRQRGSEQYF | TRBV7-8 | many | TRBJ2-7 | . | 15
TGTGCCAGCAGCCCCCCTGGTCTAGGTGTAGAGACCCAGTACTTC | CASSPPGLGVETQYF | TRBV7-2 | . | TRBJ2-5 | . | 15
TGTGCCAGCAAGGAGGGAGGAAAGCCCAATGAGCAGTTCTTC | CASKEGGKPNEQFF | TRBV2 | many | TRBJ2-1 | . | 14
TGTGCCAGCAGCTTGGGGCGAACCTACAATGAGCAGTTCTTC | CASSLGRTYNEQFF | TRBV5-6 | . | TRBJ2-1 | . | 14
TGTGCCGAAGGGAGGGATGGCTACACCTTC | CAEGRDGYTF | TRBV12-3/TRBV12-4 | . | TRBJ1-2 | . | 10
TGTGCCAGCAGCTCCACTAGCGGGGGGGCGAATGAGCAGTTCTTC | CASSSTSGGANEQFF | TRBV6-4 | many | TRBJ2-1 | TRBD2 | 15
TGTGCCAGCAGCCCTTCAGCTGGGCGGGAGGCGAATACGCAGTATTTT | CASSPSAGREANTQYF | TRBV11-3 | many | TRBJ2-3 | TRBD2 | 16
TGCAGTGCTACAACCTCGGACAGGTTGACCTACGAGCAGTACTTC | CSATTSDRLTYEQYF | TRBV20-1 | . | TRBJ2-7 | TRBD1 | 15
TGTGCCAGCAGTCGTCGGACAGAGCTGGACGAGCAGTACTTC | CASSRRTELDEQYF | TRBV12-3/TRBV12-4 | . | TRBJ2-7 | . | 14
TGTGCCATCAGTGACCCCGGAGGGACCAACTCCTACGAGCAGTACTTC | CAISDPGGTNSYEQYF | TRBV10-3 | many | TRBJ2-7 | . | 16
TGTGCCAGCTCACCTCGGAGTAGCGGGCTCCCGGAAGAGACCCAGTACTTC | CASSPRSSGLPEETQYF | TRBV18 | few | TRBJ2-5 | TRBD2 | 17
TGTGCCAGCATCAACAGGGGAACCGGGGAGCTGTTTTTT | CASINRGTGELFF | TRBV7-9 | many | TRBJ2-2 | TRBD1 | 13
TGCAGCGTGCCCGACGGAATTAAGAACACCGGGGAGCTGTTTTTT | CSVPDGIKNTGELFF | TRBV29-1 | medium-sized | TRBJ2-2 | . | 15